One sample yielded the 8 T cell receptor beta chains listed below, sequenced in a study of cytotoxic CD8 clonotypes in ibrutinib-treated CLL. Libraries were prepared by immunoSEQ multiplex PCR; TCRdb keeps only in-frame clonotypes and omits some of them. The data contain around 310,000 clones, 80% of them singletons. This specimen was PBMCs, taken before ibrutinib treatment. The source of these receptors is a human donor with chronic lymphocytic leukemia.

This chain connects TRBV29-1 to TRBJ1-3; perhaps TRBD1 as D (5 bases). V shed 7 bases and J shed 6 bases, with 13 bases lying between them. Germline CDR1 is SQVTM and CDR2 is ANQGSEA. The CDR3 is 12 amino acids. The CDR3 coding sequence is TGCAGCGCCCGAGGGACCTCAAACACCATATATTTT. Amino acid sequence: CSARGTSNTIYF.

V usage is TRBV5-1 and J usage is TRBJ2-1, with D possibly TRBD2 on 6 matching bases. Germline V gene lookup returns CDR1 SGHRS and CDR2 YFSETQ. The CDR3 has 15 residues. V gave up 3 bases and J gave up 6 bases, with 16 bases separating them. CDR3: CASSYSPGDSNEQFF. CDR3 DNA sequence: TGCGCCAGCAGCTACTCCCCGGGGGATAGCAATGAGCAGTTCTTC.

This clone appeared a few times. This chain links TRBV9 with TRBJ1-3; D is ambiguous. The CDR3 extends over 14 amino acids. Germline assignment: CDR1 SGDLS and CDR2 YYNGEE. V shed 3 bases and J shed 0 bases, with 7 bases lying between them. The CDR3 coding sequence is TGTGCCAGCAGCGATGGGAGCTCTGGAAACACCATATATTTT. Translated, it gives CASSDGSSGNTIYF.

This clone turned up a few times. This chain links TRBV2 with TRBJ1-2; the match to TRBD1 covers 10 bases. Germline V lookup: CDR1 SNHLY, CDR2 FYNNEI. This CDR3 spans 15 amino acids. V was clipped by 11 bases and J by 5 bases; unmatched bases: 14. The CDR3 spells CARLLTGGSYYGYTF. As DNA, the CDR3 is TGTGCCCGACTGTTGACAGGGGGCTCATATTATGGCTACACCTTC. Combining the CDR3 with reference TRBV2 and TRBJ1-2 gives the whole variable domain EPEVTQTPSHQVTQMGQEVILRCVPISNHLYFYWYRQILGQKVEFLVSFYNNEISEKSEIFDDQFSVERPDGSNFTLKIRSTKLEDSAMYFCARLLTGGSYYGYTFGSGTRLTVV.

This clone showed up just a few times. This rearrangement joins TRBV2 to TRBJ2-7; 13 nucleotides agree with TRBD2. Looked up from germline, CDR1 is SNHLY and CDR2 is FYNNEI. The V segment lost 5 bases and the J segment 2 bases; nucleotides outside the gene matches: 3. The CDR3 has 15 amino acids. DNA of the CDR3: TGTGCCAGCAGTAAGGGGACTAGCGGGGCCTACGAGCAGTACTTC. It encodes CASSKGTSGAYEQYF. The variable domain in full, with the rest retrieved from reference TRBV2 and TRBJ2-7, is EPEVTQTPSHQVTQMGQEVILRCVPISNHLYFYWYRQILGQKVEFLVSFYNNEISEKSEIFDDQFSVERPDGSNFTLKIRSTKLEDSAMYFCASSKGTSGAYEQYFGPGTRLTVT.

V gene TRBV25-1 combines with J gene TRBJ2-1; 7 bases fit TRBD1. From germline, CDR1 is MGHDK and CDR2 SYGVNS. CDR3 length: 14 amino acids. The V segment lost 6 bases and the J segment 3 bases; nucleotides outside the gene matches: 5. The CDR3 is CASRAGGYYNEQFF. As DNA, the CDR3 is TGTGCCAGCAGGGCAGGGGGTTACTACAATGAGCAGTTCTTC.

This chain links TRBV18 with TRBJ2-2; 8 bases map to TRBD1. Germline V gives CDR1 KGHSH, CDR2 LQKENI. Losses at the gene ends were 3 bases for V and 5 bases for J; bases not matched to a gene: 5. The CDR3 sequence is 15 residues long. This CDR3 reads CASSPGQGRTGELFF. The CDR3 DNA reads TGTGCCAGCTCACCCGGACAGGGTCGGACCGGGGAGCTGTTTTTT.

The chain has TRBV19 and TRBJ2-1; 7 bases align to TRBD1. J gave up 5 bases and V 6 bases, and 7 bases lay outside the gene matches. CDR3 length: 14 residues. The germline V gene encodes CDR1 LNHDA and CDR2 SQIVND (reference sequence). The CDR3 DNA sequence: TGTGCCAGTAGGGAGACAGGGTCACACAATGAGCAGTTCTTC. Translation gives CASRETGSHNEQFF.